This T cell receptor (beta chain) was captured by sequencing in a study of OX40 agonist ivuxolimab in advanced cancers. Turning to the study itself: Head and neck, renal cell, melanoma or hepatocellular carcinoma were the cancers that dose-escalation patients had.

The CDR3 runs to 13 residues. Trimming cost V 2 bases and J 4 bases, with 7 bases left between them. Germline CDR1 is SGHNT and CDR2 is YYREEE (reference sequence). Study results and limitations: Not determined was the antigen specificity of the expanded peripheral T cells.

The repertoire was sequenced with immunoSEQ multiplex PCR; TCRdb's copy has only in-frame clones and lacks some. The sample has tens of thousands of clones; under 80% are singletons. As regards this clone: Its specificity is not known.

V and J are TRBV5-4 and TRBJ2-1; D is possibly TRBD1 (5 bases). The clonotype was recovered from an adult with an advanced solid tumor such as melanoma, head and neck, liver or kidney cancer. The material was CD4+ or CD8+ T cells sorted from blood, obtained in a trial of the OX40 agonist ivuxolimab. The CDR3 is CASSLDSYNEQFF. The CDR3, as DNA: TGTGCCAGCAGCTTAGACAGTTACAATGAGCAGTTCTTC.